A single sample gave rise to the 18 T cell receptor beta chains below, sequenced in a study of Ad26.COV2.S vaccination and SARS-CoV-2 variants. Using immunoSEQ multiplex PCR, the repertoire was profiled, and TCRdb retains in-frame clones only, with some absent. The sample has roughly 380,000 clones, just over 90% seen once. Sample: peripheral blood, taken after recovery from COVID-19. The receptors originated from a human donor who had recovered from COVID-19.

The genes are TRBV6-2 or TRBV6-3 and TRBJ1-1; TRBD1 matches 7 bases. After removal of 4 bases from V and 6 bases from J, the junction contained 11 bases not matched to a gene. The CDR3 runs to 15 residues. Germline V lookup: CDR1 MNHEY, CDR2 SVGEGT. The DNA of the CDR3 is TGTGCCAGCAGTTCCTATCTATCAGGGGGTTCTGAAGCTTTCTTT. This codes for CASSSYLSGGSEAFF.

The gene calls are TRBV12-3 or TRBV12-4 and TRBJ2-5; no reliable D call. This CDR3 spans 13 amino acids. V shed 4 bases and J shed 5 bases, with 11 bases lying between them. The CDR3 sequence: CASSYRLGETQYF. The CDR3 DNA follows: TGTGCCAGCAGTTATCGGCTGGGGGAGACCCAGTACTTC.

CDR3 bases: TGCAGCGTTGTAGCCCCTCGCGGACATTCTGGGGCCAACGTCCTGACTTTC. Translating gives CSVVAPRGHSGANVLTF. The chain recombines TRBV29-1 with TRBJ2-6; tentative D call: TRBD1 (5 bases). CDR3 size: 17 residues. V lost 4 bases to trimming and J lost 1 base, with 17 bases between them. Germline V gives CDR1 SQVTM, CDR2 ANQGSEA.

This clone has a handful of counts. The V call is TRBV4-1, the J call TRBJ1-5, with TRBD1 matching over 7 bases. The CDR3 runs 17 residues. Germline assignment: CDR1 MGHRA and CDR2 YSYEKL. V was clipped by 1 base and J by 4 bases; unmatched bases: 10. For the CDR3, the DNA is TGCGCCAGCAGCCAAGTAGATACCGGGACAGTAAATCAGCCCCAGCATTTT. Amino acids: CASSQVDTGTVNQPQHF.

The chain employs TRBV5-8 and TRBJ1-3; weak D call: TRBD1 (5 bases). Trimming cost V 2 bases and J 8 bases, with 14 bases left between them. Germline assignment: CDR1 SGHTS and CDR2 YDEGEE. The CDR3 has 14 residues. DNA of the CDR3: TGTGCCAGCAGCTTCGGAGGGGTAGGGTACACCATATATTTT. Protein sequence: CASSFGGVGYTIYF.

This clone appeared once. The chain uses TRBV1 and TRBJ2-7; the table assigns TRBD2, which was not confirmed against the DNA. TRBV1 represents a pseudogene. The CDR3 has 16 amino acids. CDR3 loop: CTSSQDRKREAYEQYF. The CDR3 bases are TGCACCAGCAGCCAAGATCGTAAGCGGGAGGCCTACGAGCAGTACTTC.

This chain links TRBV6-1 with TRBJ2-7; TRBD1 is a possible D gene (6 bases). V lost 1 base and J lost 3, with 10 bases in between. CDR1 and CDR2 from the germline V gene are MNHNS and SASEGT. The CDR3 totals 14 residues. The CDR3 coding sequence is TGTGCCAGCAGTGAAGTTGGACAGTACTACGAGCAGTACTTC. It encodes CASSEVGQYYEQYF.

The chain couples TRBV27 to TRBJ2-1; D perhaps matches TRBD1 (6 bases). V lost 3 bases, J lost 4 bases, and 13 bases lay in between. The CDR3 consists of 15 residues. Germline CDR1 MNHEY, CDR2 SMNVEV (reference sequence). CDR3 residues: CASSFSGDLYNEQFF. The CDR3 bases are TGTGCCAGCAGTTTTTCAGGGGACCTATACAATGAGCAGTTCTTC.

V is TRBV18 and J is TRBJ1-3; 7 nucleotides agree with TRBD1. Germline CDR1 and CDR2: KGHSH and LQKENI. The CDR3 is 16 residues long. V lost 6 bases to trimming and J lost 0 bases; unmatched junction nucleotides: 8. CDR3 region: CASSESQGSSGNTIYF. In DNA, the CDR3 is TGTGCCAGCTCGGAATCACAGGGGTCCTCTGGAAACACCATATATTTT.

The genes are TRBV10-3 and TRBJ2-7; 9 nucleotides agree with TRBD1. Germline V gives CDR1 ENHRY, CDR2 SYGVKD. V lost 8 bases and J lost 4; bases outside the gene matches: 6. This CDR3 comprises 13 residues. CDR3 bases: TGTGCCATCGGGGGGACAGGGCCGTACGAGCAGTACTTC. Amino acid sequence: CAIGGTGPYEQYF.

V is TRBV18 and J is TRBJ2-7; D call uncertain. The length of the CDR3 is 14 residues. In germline, CDR1 is KGHSH, CDR2 LQKENI. V lost 0 bases and J lost 3, with 9 bases in between. Here the CDR3 DNA reads TGTGCCAGCTCACCACCGTCCGGAAACTACGAGCAGTACTTC. Amino acid sequence: CASSPPSGNYEQYF.

The J gene is TRBJ1-5, the V gene TRBV5-1; 7 positions agree with TRBD1. The germline V gene encodes CDR1 SGHRS and CDR2 YFSETQ. The V segment lost 1 base and the J segment 3 bases; nucleotides outside the gene matches: 4. There are 15 residues in the CDR3. The CDR3 DNA is TGCGCCAGCAGCTTGACAGGGGTTGACAATCAGCCCCAGCATTTT. Its translation: CASSLTGVDNQPQHF.

The chain is built from TRBV3-1 (or the pseudogene TRBV3-2) and TRBJ1-1, with TRBD1 identical over 7 bases. V was pared by 4 bases and J by 5 bases, with 19 bases of the junction left unmatched. Germline CDR1 is LGHDT and CDR2 is YNNKEL (reference sequence). The CDR3 totals 18 residues. Written as DNA, the CDR3 is TGTGCCAGCAGCCTCTGGGAGGGAGGGGGCGTGGGGAAGACTGAAGCTTTCTTT. Protein sequence: CASSLWEGGGVGKTEAFF.

V usage is TRBV5-4 and J usage is TRBJ2-7; perhaps D is TRBD1 or TRBD2 (5 bases each). The CDR3 sequence is 17 residues long. V lost 0 bases, J lost 1 base, and 17 bases lay in between. Germline CDR1 SGHNT, CDR2 YYREEE (reference sequence). The CDR3 spells CASSLGRDALPSYEQYF. CDR3 sequence (DNA): TGTGCCAGCAGCTTGGGCCGGGACGCACTACCTTCCTACGAGCAGTACTTC. The complete variable domain, with remaining parts taken from reference TRBV5-4 and TRBJ2-7, reads ETGVTQSPTHLIKTRGQQVTLRCSSQSGHNTVSWYQQALGQGPQFIFQYYREEENGRGNFPPRFSGLQFPNYSSELNVNALELDDSALYLCASSLGRDALPSYEQYFGPGTRLTVT.

The chain employs TRBV7-2 and TRBJ1-2; perhaps TRBD1 as D (5 bases). The CDR3 loop spans 13 amino acids. Looked up from germline, CDR1 is SGHTA and CDR2 is FQGNSA. V was cut by 4 bases and J by 8 bases, with 14 bases left in between. CDR3 nucleotide sequence: TGTGCCAGCAGCTCAGGCGGGGCAGGGGGCTACACCTTC. Its protein is CASSSGGAGGYTF.

The chain employs TRBV14 and TRBJ2-5; D is possibly TRBD1 (6 bases). The length of the CDR3 is 13 residues. Germline V gives CDR1 SGHDN, CDR2 FVKESK. Trimming removed 1 base from V and 7 bases from J, with 10 bases in between. CDR3: CASSQVARGTQYF. Here the CDR3 DNA reads TGTGCCAGCAGCCAAGTGGCCAGGGGGACCCAGTACTTC.

The count of this clone is one. The genes are TRBV13 and TRBJ1-1; D might be TRBD1 (5 bases). V was trimmed by 4 bases and J by 1 base, leaving 10 bases between them. This CDR3 is built from 14 residues. Germline CDR1 and CDR2: PRHDT and FYEKMQ (reference sequence). Here the CDR3 DNA reads TGTGCCAGCAGCTCGCGGGGACGGAACACTGAAGCTTTCTTT. Translation: CASSSRGRNTEAFF.

Comment on this clone: Other nucleotide sequences in the sample specify the same CDR3. The genes are TRBV4-3 and TRBJ2-7; 7 bases fit TRBD1. The CDR3 is 15 residues long. Per the germline V gene, CDR1 is LGHNA and CDR2 is YSLEER. V dropped 1 base and J dropped 0; count of bases not matched to a gene: 3. For the CDR3, the DNA is TGCGCCAGCAGCCAAGGTGCAGGGGGCTCCTACGAGCAGTACTTC. Translation: CASSQGAGGSYEQYF.